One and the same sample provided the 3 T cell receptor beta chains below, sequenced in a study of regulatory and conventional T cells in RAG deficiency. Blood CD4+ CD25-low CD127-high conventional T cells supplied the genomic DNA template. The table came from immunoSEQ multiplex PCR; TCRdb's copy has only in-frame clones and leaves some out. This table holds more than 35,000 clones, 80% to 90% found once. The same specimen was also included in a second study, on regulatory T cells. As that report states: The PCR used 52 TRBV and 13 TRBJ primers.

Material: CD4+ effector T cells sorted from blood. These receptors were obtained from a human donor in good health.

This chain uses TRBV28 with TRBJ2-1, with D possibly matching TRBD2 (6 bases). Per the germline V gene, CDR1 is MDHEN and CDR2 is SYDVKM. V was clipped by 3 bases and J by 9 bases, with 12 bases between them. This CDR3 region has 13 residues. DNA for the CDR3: TGTGCCAGCAGTTTGGGCAGGGAGGTTGAGCAGTTCTTC. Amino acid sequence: CASSLGREVEQFF.

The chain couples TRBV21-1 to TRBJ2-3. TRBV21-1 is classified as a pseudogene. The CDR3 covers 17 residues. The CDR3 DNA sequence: TGTGCCAGCAGCAAAGTATATGGTCCGACCCGCCGGAATACGCAGTATTTT. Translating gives CASSKVYGPTRRNTQYF.

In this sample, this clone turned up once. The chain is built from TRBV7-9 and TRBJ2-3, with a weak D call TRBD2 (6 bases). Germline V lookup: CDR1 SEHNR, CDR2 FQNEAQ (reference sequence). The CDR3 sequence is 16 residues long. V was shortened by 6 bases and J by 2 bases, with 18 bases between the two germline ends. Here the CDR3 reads CASRVKRDWITDTQYF. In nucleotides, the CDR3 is TGTGCCAGCAGGGTAAAACGGGACTGGATCACAGATACGCAGTATTTT.